This T cell receptor beta chain was identified in a study of tumor and adjacent non-tumor tissue in lung cancer. Study-wide background: Aged roughly 31 to 85 years, patients included nine to ten men and roughly 5 women with stage I to III disease. Samples averaged around 4.2 million productive TCRbeta reads each. Study-wide results and caveats: In normal lung, the top 100 clones were significantly more dominant than in tumor. Tumor tissue had significantly higher TCR diversity than normal lung.

In germline, CDR1 is KGHDR, CDR2 SFDVKD. This CDR3 comprises 15 residues. This sample's RNA came from whole unsorted tissue. The normal lung tissue was taken more than 3 cm from the tumor edge. With regard to this clonotype: No antigen is known for it. Sequence at one end of the junction differs from germline and may be a read error.

The library came from three nested PCR rounds adapted from ARM-PCR protocols. TCRdb redid the calling of the multiplex PCR reads with MiXCR, one entry per CDR3 protein. The sample holds 85,000 or so distinct CDR3 sequences, more than 75% seen once. The chain carries TRBV24-1 and TRBJ2-5, with D perhaps matching TRBD1 (6 bases). This clonotype was obtained from a woman aged 45-60 years with non-small cell lung cancer. The sample consisted of distant non-tumor lung tissue. CDR3 nucleotides: TGTGCCACCAGTGATCCCCGGTGGGGACATGAGACCCAGTACTTT. This gives the protein CATSDPRWGHETQYF.